Detailed here is one T cell receptor (beta chain). The sample belongs to a study of cytomegalovirus exposure and HLA in healthy donors. Trimming removed 1 base at V and 4 bases at J, with 8 bases between. Germline CDR1 and CDR2: SGHDT and YYEEEE. CDR3 length: 13 residues. Repertoires were generated with immunoSEQ multiplex PCR, while TCRdb's copy carries only in-frame clones and drops some. Found here are roughly 180,000 clones, more than 75% of them singletons; the top ten hold 7.2%. The sequence was collected from a man aged 30 to 45 in good health and CMV-seropositive. This sequence joins TRBV5-6 and TRBJ1-2; no clear D. Sequences were obtained from PBMCs. The CDR3 loop is CASSLRPFYGYTF. The CDR3 DNA reads TGTGCCAGCAGCTTGAGGCCGTTCTATGGCTACACCTTC.